The source of this T cell receptor beta chain is a study of blood T cells in healthy people across ages. Together with a sample-barcoded 5' primer, a J-beta primer mix was included in a second PCR lasting about 6 to 11 cycles. Every molecule of cDNA carried a tag from a template-switch adaptor with 12 random nucleotides. MiXCR was run by TCRdb on the 5' RACE reads, yielding one entry per CDR3 protein. The sample records about 930,000 distinct CDR3 sequences, roughly 28% being singletons. Each sample had at least 6 million PBMCs isolated. A word on this clonotype: Its target is unknown.

The germline CDR1 and CDR2 sequences are MNHEY and SMNVEV (reference sequence). The CDR3 runs 15 residues. V was shortened by 3 bases and J by 4 bases, with 13 bases between the two germline ends. Study findings and constraints: Compared with aged donors, long-lived donors showed fewer expanded clones, suggesting selection.

The data were also submitted as part of a second study, on T cells of mothers and their children.

The clonotype was recovered from a woman aged 40 to 49 in good health. Sample: blood. V is TRBV27 and J is TRBJ2-1; D is unclear. DNA for the CDR3: TGTGCCAGCAGTTTCAGTATTGGGATATACAATGAGCAGTTCTTC. Translation gives CASSFSIGIYNEQFF.